This entry concerns a single T cell receptor beta chain. Its antigen is unknown. The data derive from a study of T-cell memory formation after mild COVID-19. Notes on the study in general: Clones shrinking from day 15 to 85 showed even CD4/CD8 mixes; later expanders tilted CD4+.

The ends were cut back, 2 bases at V and 0 bases at J, with 10 bases in the middle. In germline, CDR1 is SQVTM, CDR2 ANQGSEA. This CDR3 region has 15 residues. TCRdb recomputed calls from the 5' RACE reads with MiXCR, one row per CDR3 protein. The table has 140,000 to 150,000 distinct CDR3 sequences, roughly 24% seen once. The sequencing input was PBMCs or a T cell subset sorted from them (not recorded which). The V call is TRBV29-1, the J call TRBJ2-2; possible D gene TRBD1, 5 bases. This clonotype was obtained from an adult woman who had mild COVID-19 (a few samples of this study predate the infection). Cell type and time point are not known. CDR3: CSVEFATANTGELFF. CDR3 sequence (DNA): TGCAGCGTTGAATTTGCGACAGCGAACACCGGGGAGCTGTTTTTT.